The T cell receptor beta chain under discussion was sequenced for a study of blood T cell repertoires in COVID-19. Study background: Samples came from the United States, Italy and Spain, spanning acute and convalescent COVID-19.

The germline V gene has CDR1 SGHDN and CDR2 FVKESK. The V segment lost 5 bases and the J segment 6 bases; nucleotides outside the gene matches: 9. This CDR3 contains 15 residues. Categorization into cohorts depended on clinical history that participants reported. Profiled with immunoSEQ multiplex PCR; TCRdb holds only in-frame clones, not every one. The data contain fewer than 200,000 clones, 70% to 80% of them singletons. The receptor was derived from a woman in her forties or fifties who had recovered from COVID-19. The sample consisted of PBMCs or T cells enriched from blood (not recorded which). The chain couples TRBV14 to TRBJ2-3, with 9 bases aligning to TRBD2. The CDR3 DNA follows: TGTGCCAGCAGCAGGGGACTAGCTATGTTGGATACGCAGTATTTT. Translating gives CASSRGLAMLDTQYF.